The next 7 T cell receptor beta chains were all read from a single sample in a study of T cell repertoires in cytomegalovirus infection. TCRdb re-called the reads through MiXCR, storing one row per CDR3 protein. In the table there are tens of thousands of distinct CDR3 sequences, about 24% of which are singletons. The antigens for these receptors are not known. Source: CD8+ T cells from cultured PBMCs, taken from culture after CMV antigen stimulation. The receptors originated from a human donor in good health (CMV status not recorded). Some clones in this sample may be carry-over from other donors' samples.

With regard to this clonotype: A clone one base away is much larger, so this may be a read error. V and J are TRBV19 and TRBJ2-2, with 8 bases identical to TRBD1. The germline V gene encodes CDR1 LNHDA and CDR2 SQIVND (reference sequence). This CDR3 spans 16 amino acids. The chain's CDR3 is CTSSILGQVNTGELFF. CDR3 sequence (DNA): TGTACCAGTAGTATTCTGGGACAGGTTAACACCGGGGAGCTGTTTTTT.

This chain uses TRBV25-1 with TRBJ1-1; D is possibly TRBD1 (5 bases). Trimming cost V 8 bases and J 7 bases, with 11 bases left between them. This CDR3 region has 11 residues. From germline, CDR1 is MGHDK and CDR2 SYGVNS. The CDR3 DNA reads TGTGCCAGCCTAACAGGATTTGAAGCTTTCTTT. This codes for CASLTGFEAFF.

The chain uses TRBV5-1 and TRBJ2-7, with a tentative D call TRBD1 (5 bases). CDR1 and CDR2 (germline): SGHRS, YFSETQ. The germline V and J ends were trimmed by 4 bases and 4 bases, with 15 bases remaining between them. This CDR3 is built from 14 residues. CDR3 amino acids: CASSPDTFPYEQYF. Written as DNA, the CDR3 is TGCGCCAGCAGCCCGGACACATTTCCATACGAGCAGTACTTC.

This clonotype was observed a few times. This chain uses TRBV28 with TRBJ2-7, with unresolved D. The V gene lost 7 bases and the J gene lost 4 bases, with 14 bases spanning the gap. The germline gives CDR1 MDHEN, CDR2 SYDVKM. This CDR3 is built from 13 residues. CDR3 coding DNA: TGTGCCAGCAAAGAGCTTTGGGATTACGAGCAGTACTTC. Its translation is CASKELWDYEQYF.

This clonotype has just a few counts. The chain recombines TRBV28 with TRBJ2-7, with TRBD1 identical over 7 bases. The J segment lost 5 bases and the V segment lost 6 bases, leaving 10 bases of the junction unmatched. Germline loops: CDR1 MDHEN, CDR2 SYDVKM. The CDR3 has 14 residues. This chain's CDR3 is CASSTDRSHHEQYF. CDR3 sequence (DNA): TGTGCCAGCAGCACGGACAGGAGCCACCACGAGCAGTACTTC.

This clonotype came up many times. The rearrangement joins TRBV6-5 to TRBJ1-5, with a tentative D call TRBD1 (5 bases). In germline, CDR1 is MNHEY, CDR2 SVGAGI. The length of the CDR3 is 15 residues. V was shortened by 5 bases and J by 7 bases, with 18 bases between the two germline ends. In DNA, the CDR3 is TGTGCCAGCAGTATGGGGGGGGGTATACTGCAGCCCCAGCATTTT. Translation: CASSMGGGILQPQHF.

The J gene is TRBJ2-2, the V gene TRBV14; D not resolved. The CDR3 length is 13 residues. V gave up 1 base and J gave up 6 bases, with 6 bases separating them. From germline, CDR1 is SGHDN and CDR2 FVKESK. The CDR3, as DNA: TGTGCCAGCAGCCAAGTTCCAGCCGGGGAGCTGTTTTTT. Its protein is CASSQVPAGELFF. Looking up the rest from reference TRBV14 and TRBJ2-2 gives the full variable domain: EAGVTQFPSHSVIEKGQTVTLRCDPISGHDNLYWYRRVMGKEIKFLLHFVKESKQDESGMPNNRFLAERTGGTYSTLKVQPAELEDSGVYFCASSQVPAGELFFGEGSRLTVL.